The source of this T cell receptor beta chain is a study of OX40 agonist ivuxolimab in advanced cancers. Study context: The treatment was a fully human IgG2 OX40 agonist, ivuxolimab.

V dropped 2 bases and J dropped 2 bases, with 6 bases sitting between them. Germline assignment: CDR1 SEHNR and CDR2 FQNEAQ (reference sequence). CDR3 length: 13 amino acids. TCRdb's copy holds only in-frame clones and misses some; the assay was immunoSEQ multiplex PCR. The data contain approximately 90,000 clones, about 90% of them singletons. Study-wide points: Part of the nonresponder group also had normalized T-cell clonal expansion that was low.

Anyone with autoimmune disease history or systemic immunosuppression was excluded. Comment on this clone: Its antigen is unidentified. The sample has other DNA sequences that encode this CDR3 too.

V is TRBV7-9 and J is TRBJ1-1, with D unclear. Sequencing used CD4+ or CD8+ T cells sorted from blood, obtained in a trial of the OX40 agonist ivuxolimab. This receptor was identified in an adult with an advanced solid tumor such as melanoma, head and neck, liver or kidney cancer. The CDR3, as DNA: TGTGCCAGCAGCTTACAGGATAACACTGAAGCTTTCTTT. Amino acid sequence: CASSLQDNTEAFF.